This is a list of T cell receptor beta chains from one sample in a study of identical twins. One entry per CDR3 protein, called by TCRdb with MiXCR from the 5' RACE reads. The table shows some 500,000 distinct CDR3 sequences, with 14% occurring only once. The data were also submitted as part of a second study, on yellow fever vaccine responses in identical twins.

The sequenced sample was CD4+ T cells sorted from blood. The receptors derive from a woman under 30 in good health. CDR3s include the opening cysteine and the closing phenylalanine or tryptophan. The order of the fields is CDR3 length, V gene, clone size, J gene, CDR3 protein. Expanded clones get a size class; other rows say once, few or many, or leave the size out.

15	TRBV10-2	.	TRBJ2-5	CASSRTIPAEETQYF
19	TRBV5-1	many	TRBJ2-1	CASSLRPPFSGSWIYEQFF
16	TRBV28	few	TRBJ2-1	CASTLGGQFSDNEQFF
15	TRBV7-2	.	TRBJ2-1	CASSLKGGSTNEQFF
16	TRBV7-9	.	TRBJ2-5	CASSPHLTGVRETQYF
18	TRBV5-1	.	TRBJ2-3	CASSLITSGGDSTDTQYF
11	TRBV12-3/TRBV12-4	few	TRBJ2-7	CASSLATEQYF
15	TRBV9	few	TRBJ1-3	CASSVTEVYGNTIYF
16	TRBV25-1	many	TRBJ1-4	CASSPGTESTNEKLFF
13	TRBV11-3	few	TRBJ2-3	CASSPRSEDTQYF
17	TRBV6-1	.	TRBJ2-1	CASSEDGGGPQDNEQFF
15	TRBV6-1	.	TRBJ2-3	CASRGTGGSTDTQYF
13	TRBV3-1	few	TRBJ1-5	CASSRGVDQPQHF
11	TRBV28	.	TRBJ2-7	CAGGAAYEQYF
14	TRBV7-3	many	TRBJ1-1	CASSSPGVHTEAFF
15	TRBV5-1	many	TRBJ1-6	CASSLYTGENSPLHF
15	TRBV14	few	TRBJ2-7	CASSQEGKGSYEQYF
18	TRBV15	.	TRBJ2-2	CATSRDSPGPGVTGELFF
14	TRBV12-3/TRBV12-4	.	TRBJ2-1	CASSFTRGYNEQFF
16	TRBV5-1	.	TRBJ2-1	CASSQDGTVSYNEQFF
14	TRBV29-1	many	TRBJ2-1	CSVGNGLANNEQFF
12	TRBV5-1	many	TRBJ2-2	CASSAGTGELFF
16	TRBV5-6	few	TRBJ2-6	CASSFRQSSGANVLTF
11	TRBV6-2/TRBV6-3	few	TRBJ2-1	CAGSQGNEQFF
17	TRBV14	.	TRBJ1-1	CASSARDRGRGDTEAFF
13	TRBV4-3	few	TRBJ2-2	CASSQGPTGELFF